Listed here are 17 T cell receptor beta chains from one sample, sequenced in a study of cytomegalovirus exposure and HLA in healthy donors. Use of 60 Vbeta and 13 Jbeta primers characterized the PCR. Using immunoSEQ multiplex PCR, the repertoire was profiled, and TCRdb retains in-frame clones only, with some absent. The sample lists 150,000 to 200,000 clones, roughly 74% occurring once. The sequencing input was PBMCs. These receptors came from a woman in her 30s in good health and CMV-seronegative.

The chain joins TRBV7-8 to TRBJ2-2, with 8 bases identical to TRBD2. The J segment lost 0 bases and the V segment lost 4 bases, leaving 13 bases of the junction unmatched. CDR1 and CDR2 from the germline V gene are SGHVS and FQNEAQ. The CDR3 consists of 19 residues. The CDR3 coding sequence is TGTGCCAGCAGCTCTGTGACTAGCGCCGACCTCCCGAACACCGGGGAGCTGTTTTTT. Amino acids: CASSSVTSADLPNTGELFF. The whole variable domain, remainder taken from reference TRBV7-8 and TRBJ2-2, is GAGVSQSPRYKVAKRGQDVALRCDPISGHVSLFWYQQALGQGPEFLTYFQNEAQLDKSGLPSDRFFAERPEGSVSTLKIQRTQQEDSAVYLCASSSVTSADLPNTGELFFGEGSRLTVL.

The J gene is TRBJ2-4, the V gene TRBV5-1, with TRBD1 matching over 7 bases. The J segment lost 6 bases and the V segment lost 4 bases, leaving 13 bases of the junction unmatched. The CDR3 spans 16 residues. Germline V CDR1 and CDR2: SGHRS, YFSETQ. The CDR3 is CASSATLPGQLNIQYF. Here the CDR3 DNA reads TGCGCCAGCAGCGCGACTTTACCGGGACAGCTAAACATTCAGTACTTC.

V gene TRBV14 combines with J gene TRBJ1-2; 11 bases are a match to TRBD1. The ends lost 4 bases at V and 0 bases at J; junction bases unmatched: 7. The germline V gene has CDR1 SGHDN and CDR2 FVKESK. The CDR3 extends over 17 amino acids. CDR3 DNA: TGTGCCAGCAGCCTGGGACAGGGGGTACCAGCTAACTATGGCTACACCTTC. Protein: CASSLGQGVPANYGYTF.

The V call is TRBV4-3, the J call TRBJ2-2, with a tentative D call TRBD1 (6 bases). This CDR3 has 16 residues. The germline V gene has CDR1 LGHNA and CDR2 YSLEER. V was pared by 0 bases and J by 5 bases, with 13 bases between. CDR3 amino acids: CASSQDLGARTGELFF. The DNA of the CDR3 is TGCGCCAGCAGCCAAGATTTGGGGGCGCGGACCGGGGAGCTGTTTTTT.

The chain employs TRBV5-6 and TRBJ1-5; 8 bases line up with TRBD1. The CDR3 is made up of 13 amino acids. Germline V gene sequence: CDR1 SGHDT, CDR2 YYEEEE. The J segment lost 7 bases and the V segment lost 4 bases, leaving 4 bases of the junction unmatched. The CDR3, as DNA: TGTGCCAGCAGCCAGGGGGCAGGACAGCCCCAGCATTTT. Translated, it gives CASSQGAGQPQHF. The full variable domain, with the rest looked up from reference TRBV5-6 and TRBJ1-5, is DAGVTQSPTHLIKTRGQQVTLRCSPKSGHDTVSWYQQALGQGPQFIFQYYEEEERQRGNFPDRFSGHQFPNYSSELNVNALLLGDSALYLCASSQGAGQPQHFGDGTRLSIL.

The chain links TRBV19 to TRBJ1-5; tentative D call: TRBD1 (5 bases). The CDR3 extends over 12 amino acids. The V and J ends lost 10 bases and 9 bases respectively, with 16 bases between them. Germline V lookup: CDR1 LNHDA, CDR2 SQIVND (reference sequence). The CDR3 region has the DNA TGTGCCACCCAAGCAGGGTCGCGGCCCCAGCATTTT. As protein: CATQAGSRPQHF.

The chain is built from TRBV13 and TRBJ2-6; TRBD1 might be the D (6 bases). Trimming left V 6 bases short and J 4 bases short, with 22 bases between. CDR1 and CDR2 (germline): PRHDT, FYEKMQ (reference sequence). This CDR3 is 18 amino acids long. CDR3 coding DNA: TGTGCCAGCAGGAAGGGGGTGGCATCCCACTCCGGGGCCAACGTCCTGACTTTC. It yields the protein CASRKGVASHSGANVLTF.

Only one count was recorded for this clone. The chain employs TRBV6-1 and TRBJ1-5; 8 bases agree with TRBD1. The CDR3 is 15 residues long. Trimming removed 6 bases from V and 4 bases from J; junction bases left unmatched: 8. CDR1 MNHNS and CDR2 SASEGT come from the germline V gene. CDR3 residues: CASRAGQGRNQPQHF. The CDR3 coding sequence is TGTGCCAGCAGAGCCGGACAGGGTAGGAATCAGCCCCAGCATTTT.

The chain is built from TRBV21-1 and TRBJ1-5; the D call of TRBD1 is as the table states it, not checked on the DNA. TRBV21-1 is a pseudogene. CDR3 length equals 15 residues. This chain's CDR3 is CASSKHPENNQPQHF. CDR3 nucleotides: TGTGCCAGCAGCAAACACCCAGAAAACAATCAGCCCCAGCATTTT.

This clone was picked up a small number of times. The V gene is TRBV9, the J gene TRBJ2-5; D is perhaps TRBD1 (5 bases). The CDR3 contains 13 residues. Germline lookup yields CDR1 SGDLS and CDR2 YYNGEE. The ends were cut back, 3 bases at V and 5 bases at J, with 11 bases in the middle. The CDR3 loop is CASSADSWETQYF. The CDR3 coding sequence is TGTGCCAGCAGCGCCGACAGTTGGGAGACCCAGTACTTC.

J is TRBJ1-6 and V is TRBV2, with TRBD1 as a possible D gene (6 bases). The CDR3 consists of 15 residues. The V gene lost 6 bases and the J gene lost 7 bases, with 16 bases spanning the gap. The germline V gene encodes CDR1 SNHLY and CDR2 FYNNEI. The chain's CDR3 is CASRDRDTRNSPLHF. In nucleotides, the CDR3 is TGTGCCAGCAGGGACCGGGACACACGGAATTCACCCCTCCACTTT. Full variable domain (rest looked up from reference TRBV2 and TRBJ1-6): EPEVTQTPSHQVTQMGQEVILRCVPISNHLYFYWYRQILGQKVEFLVSFYNNEISEKSEIFDDQFSVERPDGSNFTLKIRSTKLEDSAMYFCASRDRDTRNSPLHFGNGTRLTVT.

This chain uses TRBV18 with TRBJ1-6; D perhaps matches TRBD1 (5 bases). The germline gives CDR1 KGHSH, CDR2 LQKENI. The CDR3 loop spans 15 amino acids. V dropped 2 bases and J dropped 6 bases, with 11 bases sitting between them. This CDR3 reads CASSPTREVNSPLHF. The DNA of the CDR3 is TGTGCCAGCTCACCAACCAGGGAGGTTAATTCACCCCTCCACTTT.

This chain joins TRBV5-5 and TRBJ1-2, with a weak D call TRBD1 (6 bases). CDR1 SGHKS and CDR2 YYEKEE come from the germline V gene (reference sequence). Trimming cost V 4 bases and J 7 bases, with 14 bases left between them. The CDR3 runs to 13 residues. The chain's CDR3 is CASSGGPRGGYTF. CDR3 coding DNA: TGTGCCAGCAGCGGCGGCCCCAGGGGTGGCTACACCTTC.

The genes are TRBV29-1 and TRBJ2-7; 7 positions agree with TRBD2. Germline V CDR1 and CDR2: SQVTM, ANQGSEA. The CDR3 totals 14 residues. Losses at the gene ends were 4 bases for V and 5 bases for J; bases not matched to a gene: 11. The CDR3 DNA sequence: TGCAGCGTTGTAGGGTTAGCGGGTTACCACGAGCAGTACTTC. The encoded protein is CSVVGLAGYHEQYF.

V gene TRBV5-4 combines with J gene TRBJ2-7; 8 bases line up with TRBD2. The length of the CDR3 is 13 residues. V lost 3 bases and J lost 7; bases outside the gene matches: 6. The germline V gene has CDR1 SGHNT and CDR2 YYREEE (reference sequence). CDR3: CASSYGGAGEQYF. The CDR3 DNA is TGTGCCAGCAGCTACGGGGGGGCGGGGGAGCAGTACTTC.

This chain links TRBV11-3 with TRBJ2-1, with D possibly TRBD2 on 6 matching bases. The CDR3 length is 15 residues. Looked up from germline, CDR1 is SGHNT and CDR2 is YENEEA. V lost 1 base and J 5 bases, leaving 12 bases between the germline ends. Here the CDR3 reads CASSLVGGMDNEQFF. The CDR3 DNA sequence: TGTGCCAGCAGCTTAGTGGGGGGTATGGACAATGAGCAGTTCTTC.

V usage is TRBV6-4 and J usage is TRBJ2-1; 7 bases align to TRBD2. Germline V CDR1 and CDR2: MRHNA, SNTAGT. The V and J ends lost 3 bases and 10 bases, in that order; junction bases with no gene match: 12. This CDR3 has 15 residues. This CDR3 reads CASSDYAGASREQFF. The CDR3 bases are TGTGCCAGCAGTGATTATGCGGGAGCCAGTCGCGAGCAGTTCTTC.